One sample yielded the 27 T cell receptor beta chains listed below, sequenced in a study of OX40 agonist ivuxolimab in advanced cancers. Clones were sequenced by immunoSEQ multiplex PCR, and TCRdb holds only the in-frame ones, with some missing. The data show 65,000 to 80,000 clones, less than 90% seen once. The sequenced sample was CD4+ or CD8+ T cells sorted from blood, obtained in a trial of the OX40 agonist ivuxolimab. All receptors derive from an adult with an advanced solid tumor such as melanoma, head and neck, liver or kidney cancer.

The chain recombines TRBV10-3 with TRBJ1-1, with a possible D match to TRBD1 (5 bases). CDR3 length: 15 amino acids. Trimming removed 4 bases from V and 0 bases from J, with 12 bases in between. The germline V gene encodes CDR1 ENHRY and CDR2 SYGVKD. CDR3 nucleotides: TGTGCCATCAGTGTTGGGGGGAGGCTGAACACTGAAGCTTTCTTT. This encodes CAISVGGRLNTEAFF.

V and J are TRBV6-6 and TRBJ1-3, with D unclear. The CDR3 spans 13 residues. CDR1 and CDR2 from the germline V gene are MNHNY and SVGAGI (reference sequence). V lost 4 bases to trimming and J lost 0 bases, with 4 bases between them. CDR3 DNA sequence: TGTGCCAGCAGTTTAGGCTCTGGAAACACCATATATTTT. Translation: CASSLGSGNTIYF.

This chain uses TRBV14 with TRBJ2-5; 7 bases align to TRBD2. Germline V gives CDR1 SGHDN, CDR2 FVKESK. V dropped 2 bases and J dropped 4; count of bases not matched to a gene: 1. This CDR3 has 13 amino acids. CDR3 region: CASSQSGVETQYF. The CDR3 DNA sequence: TGTGCCAGCAGCCAAAGCGGGGTAGAGACCCAGTACTTC.

The V and J genes are TRBV28 and TRBJ2-1; D perhaps matches TRBD2 (5 bases). CDR3 length: 15 residues. Trimming cost V 2 bases and J 4 bases, with 12 bases left between them. The germline CDR1 and CDR2 sequences are MDHEN and SYDVKM. CDR3 bases: TGTGCCAGCAGTTTAAGCGGCGGCCGTTACAATGAGCAGTTCTTC. This gives the protein CASSLSGGRYNEQFF.

CDR3 protein: CASSLVQGGRDTEAFF. The CDR3 DNA follows: TGTGCCAGCAGCTTAGTACAGGGAGGTCGGGATACTGAAGCTTTCTTT. The V and J genes are TRBV7-9 and TRBJ1-1; TRBD1 might be the D (6 bases). The CDR3 has 16 residues. Deletions cut 1 base from V and 5 bases from J, with 17 bases between. Germline V gene data show CDR1 as SEHNR and CDR2 as FQNEAQ (reference sequence).

The chain uses TRBV5-1 and TRBJ1-6; D not resolved. CDR3 length: 12 amino acids. The V gene's germline CDR1 is SGHRS and CDR2 YFSETQ. V was clipped by 1 base and J by 9 bases, with 5 bases between them. The DNA of the CDR3 is TGCGCCAGCAGCTTGTGGAGTTCACCCCTCCACTTT. The encoded protein is CASSLWSSPLHF.

The CDR3 DNA reads as TGTGCCAGTAGTATTCAGGGGGCCGGTAGCAATCAGCCCCAGCATTTT. Residues: CASSIQGAGSNQPQHF. This chain links TRBV19 with TRBJ1-5; 8 bases are shared with TRBD1. The V gene's germline CDR1 is LNHDA and CDR2 SQIVND (reference sequence). J was trimmed by 0 bases and V by 3 bases; bases with no gene match: 4. This CDR3 spans 16 amino acids. Supplemented by reference TRBV19 and TRBJ1-5, the full variable domain reads DGGITQSPKYLFRKEGQNVTLSCEQNLNHDAMYWYRQDPGQGLRLIYYSQIVNDFQKGDIAEGYSVSREKKESFPLTVTSAQKNPTAFYLCASSIQGAGSNQPQHFGDGTRLSIL.

The rearrangement links TRBV5-1 to TRBJ1-1; 9 bases are a match to TRBD1. The V segment lost 3 bases and the J segment 2 bases; nucleotides outside the gene matches: 2. The CDR3 is 14 amino acids. CDR1 is SGHRS and CDR2 is YFSETQ in the germline V gene. CDR3 in amino acids: CASSWGQGNTEAFF. DNA of the CDR3: TGCGCCAGCAGCTGGGGACAGGGAAACACTGAAGCTTTCTTT.

The chain carries TRBV5-1 and TRBJ2-7; 13 nucleotides align to TRBD2. Germline V gives CDR1 SGHRS, CDR2 YFSETQ. V dropped 4 bases and J dropped 4; count of bases not matched to a gene: 5. The CDR3 is 15 amino acids. For the CDR3, the DNA is TGCGCCAGCAGCCCACTAGCGGGAGGGAAGTACGAGCAGTACTTC. Residues: CASSPLAGGKYEQYF.

This clone occurred a few times. The chain links TRBV18 to TRBJ1-1; the D is unclear. Germline-derived CDR1 and CDR2 are KGHSH and LQKENI. Trimming took 3 bases from V and 1 from J, leaving 18 bases between them. This CDR3 is built from 17 residues. The CDR3 bases are TGTGCCAGCTCACCGCGGGGTTTCTTCAACCAGAACACTGAAGCTTTCTTT. Translation gives CASSPRGFFNQNTEAFF.

V gene TRBV28 combines with J gene TRBJ2-5; TRBD2 might be the D (7 bases). Looked up from germline, CDR1 is MDHEN and CDR2 is SYDVKM. The CDR3 is 16 amino acids. The ends were cut back, 5 bases at V and 4 bases at J, with 20 bases in the middle. In nucleotides, the CDR3 is TGTGCCAGCAGTCCCTTAAGGGGGGGAGGAGGAGAGACCCAGTACTTC. Translation gives CASSPLRGGGGETQYF. Full variable domain (outside the CDR3, taken from reference TRBV28 and TRBJ2-5): DVKVTQSSRYLVKRTGEKVFLECVQDMDHENMFWYRQDPGLGLRLIYFSYDVKMKEKGDIPEGYSVSREKKERFSLILESASTNQTSMYLCASSPLRGGGGETQYFGPGTRLLVL.

V gene TRBV28 combines with J gene TRBJ1-1; D might be TRBD1 (6 bases). The CDR3 runs 14 residues. CDR1 and CDR2 from the germline V gene are MDHEN and SYDVKM. V was cut by 5 bases and J by 1 base, with 11 bases left in between. Written as DNA, the CDR3 is TGTGCCAGCAGTCCGCTCAGGGGGAACACTGAAGCTTTCTTT. Translating gives CASSPLRGNTEAFF. The full variable domain, completed using reference TRBV28 and TRBJ1-1, is DVKVTQSSRYLVKRTGEKVFLECVQDMDHENMFWYRQDPGLGLRLIYFSYDVKMKEKGDIPEGYSVSREKKERFSLILESASTNQTSMYLCASSPLRGNTEAFFGQGTRLTVV.

V usage is TRBV15 and J usage is TRBJ1-5; 7 bases fit TRBD1. Germline CDR1 LNHNV, CDR2 YYDKDF (reference sequence). V trimming: 0 bases; J trimming: 4 bases; junction bases outside the gene matches: 9. The CDR3 covers 17 residues. CDR3 bases: TGTGCCACCAGCAGAGATCCTTGGGGACAGAGTAATCAGCCCCAGCATTTT. This codes for CATSRDPWGQSNQPQHF. Combining the CDR3 with reference TRBV15 and TRBJ1-5 gives the whole variable domain DAMVIQNPRYQVTQFGKPVTLSCSQTLNHNVMYWYQQKSSQAPKLLFHYYDKDFNNEADTPDNFQSRRPNTSFCFLDIRSPGLGDTAMYLCATSRDPWGQSNQPQHFGDGTRLSIL.

The chain uses TRBV5-1 and TRBJ2-3, with 13 bases identical to TRBD2. V trimming: 4 bases; J trimming: 6 bases; junction bases outside the gene matches: 8. This CDR3 spans 16 amino acids. Germline values: CDR1 SGHRS, CDR2 YFSETQ. CDR3: CASSRTSGGAVDTQYF. CDR3 DNA: TGCGCCAGCAGCCGCACTAGCGGGGGGGCGGTGGATACGCAGTATTTT.

The rearrangement uses TRBV7-9 and TRBJ2-7, with 14 bases aligning to TRBD2. Germline CDR1 SEHNR, CDR2 FQNEAQ (reference sequence). CDR3 length: 18 residues. The ends lost 2 bases at V and 2 bases at J; junction bases unmatched: 8. Written as DNA, the CDR3 is TGTGCCAGCAGCTTACCCGGGACTAGCGGGAGCTCCCCCTACGAGCAGTACTTC. This codes for CASSLPGTSGSSPYEQYF.

The rearrangement joins TRBV30 to TRBJ2-1, with TRBD2 matching over 16 bases. The junction had 9 bases not matched to a gene; V was cut back by 3 bases and J by 10 bases. The CDR3 is made up of 16 amino acids. Germline CDR1 GTSNPN, CDR2 SVGIG (reference sequence). CDR3 sequence reads: CAWRQPGTSGRGEQFF. The CDR3 nucleotides read TGTGCCTGGAGGCAACCCGGGACTAGCGGGAGGGGGGAGCAGTTCTTC.

This sequence joins TRBV19 and TRBJ2-1; 9 bases are shared with TRBD1. The V segment lost 0 bases and the J segment 0 bases; nucleotides outside the gene matches: 3. CDR3 length: 17 amino acids. The germline V gene has CDR1 LNHDA and CDR2 SQIVND (reference sequence). In DNA form, the CDR3 reads TGTGCCAGTAGTATAGATTCGACAGGGGGCTCCTACAATGAGCAGTTCTTC. Amino acids: CASSIDSTGGSYNEQFF.

J is TRBJ2-1 and V is TRBV7-2; TRBD2 aligns across 8 bases. The length of the CDR3 is 16 residues. Germline CDR1 SGHTA, CDR2 FQGNSA. Trimming at V came to 0 bases and at J to 4 bases, leaving 5 bases not matched to a gene. CDR3 sequence: CASSLAGSGAYNEQFF. CDR3 bases: TGTGCCAGCAGCTTAGCAGGTAGCGGGGCATACAATGAGCAGTTCTTC. Drawing the rest from reference TRBV7-2 and TRBJ2-1, the complete variable domain is GAGVSQSPSNKVTEKGKDVELRCDPISGHTALYWYRQSLGQGLEFLIYFQGNSAPDKSGLPSDRFSAERTGGSVSTLTIQRTQQEDSAVYLCASSLAGSGAYNEQFFGPGTRLTVL.

In nucleotides, the CDR3 is TGTGCCAGCAGCTTAGTCGCTGGGCACAATGAGCAGTTCTTC. It codes for CASSLVAGHNEQFF. The gene calls are TRBV11-3 and TRBJ2-1; D is unclear. Trimming pared 1 base from V and 5 bases from J, leaving 9 bases between. This CDR3 is 14 amino acids long. From germline, CDR1 is SGHNT and CDR2 YENEEA. Filled out from reference TRBV11-3 and TRBJ2-1, the complete variable domain reads EAGVVQSPRYKIIEKKQPVAFWCNPISGHNTLYWYLQNLGQGPELLIRYENEEAVDDSQLPKDRFSAERLKGVDSTLKIQPAELGDSAVYLCASSLVAGHNEQFFGPGTRLTVL.

This chain connects TRBV28 to TRBJ1-1; D is unresolved. The CDR3 covers 14 residues. Trimming shortened V by 5 bases and J by 2 bases, and 12 bases separated the two germline ends. Germline CDR1 is MDHEN and CDR2 is SYDVKM. CDR3 sequence reads: CASSVGNRNTEAFF. Written as DNA, the CDR3 is TGTGCCAGCAGTGTGGGAAATCGCAACACTGAAGCTTTCTTT.

This clone was counted between two and nine times. V and J are TRBV11-2 and TRBJ1-1; the D is unclear. The CDR3 runs to 13 residues. V dropped 1 base and J dropped 1 base, with 4 bases sitting between them. CDR1 is SGHAT, CDR2 FQNNGV, per germline. The CDR3, as DNA: TGTGCCAGCAGCTTAGGGGGGAACACTGAAGCTTTCTTT. It codes for CASSLGGNTEAFF.

A single count supports this clone. The chain is built from TRBV6-6 and TRBJ1-5; no firm D call. V was shortened by 0 bases and J by 5 bases, with 5 bases between the two germline ends. The CDR3 contains 13 residues. Germline assignment: CDR1 MNHNY and CDR2 SVGAGI (reference sequence). CDR3 in DNA: TGTGCCAGCAGTTACTCGAAGTATCAGCCCCAGCATTTT. It encodes CASSYSKYQPQHF.

This clone came up a few times. V gene TRBV7-2 combines with J gene TRBJ1-2; 11 bases align to TRBD1. The germline gives CDR1 SGHTA, CDR2 FQGNSA. Trimming cost V 3 bases and J 7 bases; bases outside gene matches: 4. CDR3 size: 14 residues. CDR3 in DNA: TGTGCCAGCAGCTTTGGGACAGGGGGTTCTGGCTACACCTTC. Translation: CASSFGTGGSGYTF.

V and J are TRBV27 and TRBJ1-3; no definite D call. This CDR3 has 13 residues. CDR1 is MNHEY and CDR2 is SMNVEV in the germline V gene (reference sequence). The ends were cut back, 3 bases at V and 2 bases at J, with 5 bases in the middle. In DNA, the CDR3 is TGTGCCAGCAGTTTGGCCCCTGGAAACACCATATATTTT. This codes for CASSLAPGNTIYF.

This clone was found a few times. The chain combines TRBV5-1 with TRBJ1-5, with 7 bases identical to TRBD1. The trim removed 0 bases at V and 3 bases at J, leaving 3 bases unmatched. This CDR3 has 15 amino acids. Germline values: CDR1 SGHRS, CDR2 YFSETQ. For the CDR3, the DNA is TGCGCCAGCAGCTTGGATGGGACAGCCAATCAGCCCCAGCATTTT. The encoded protein is CASSLDGTANQPQHF.

The chain employs TRBV5-6 and TRBJ1-2, with D maybe TRBD1 (5 bases). The CDR3 has 12 amino acids. Trimming left V 3 bases short and J 5 bases short, with 8 bases between. Germline V gene sequence: CDR1 SGHDT, CDR2 YYEEEE. The CDR3 bases are TGTGCCAGCAGCTGGGGGGAATATGGCTACACCTTC. Residues: CASSWGEYGYTF.

This chain links TRBV2 with TRBJ2-5, with TRBD2 matching 10 bases. The CDR3 runs 15 residues. Germline V gene data show CDR1 as SNHLY and CDR2 as FYNNEI. The V segment lost 6 bases and the J segment 2 bases; nucleotides outside the gene matches: 6. The DNA for the CDR3 is TGTGCCAGCAGAGCGGGGGGGAATATTCAAGAGACCCAGTACTTC. Translated: CASRAGGNIQETQYF.